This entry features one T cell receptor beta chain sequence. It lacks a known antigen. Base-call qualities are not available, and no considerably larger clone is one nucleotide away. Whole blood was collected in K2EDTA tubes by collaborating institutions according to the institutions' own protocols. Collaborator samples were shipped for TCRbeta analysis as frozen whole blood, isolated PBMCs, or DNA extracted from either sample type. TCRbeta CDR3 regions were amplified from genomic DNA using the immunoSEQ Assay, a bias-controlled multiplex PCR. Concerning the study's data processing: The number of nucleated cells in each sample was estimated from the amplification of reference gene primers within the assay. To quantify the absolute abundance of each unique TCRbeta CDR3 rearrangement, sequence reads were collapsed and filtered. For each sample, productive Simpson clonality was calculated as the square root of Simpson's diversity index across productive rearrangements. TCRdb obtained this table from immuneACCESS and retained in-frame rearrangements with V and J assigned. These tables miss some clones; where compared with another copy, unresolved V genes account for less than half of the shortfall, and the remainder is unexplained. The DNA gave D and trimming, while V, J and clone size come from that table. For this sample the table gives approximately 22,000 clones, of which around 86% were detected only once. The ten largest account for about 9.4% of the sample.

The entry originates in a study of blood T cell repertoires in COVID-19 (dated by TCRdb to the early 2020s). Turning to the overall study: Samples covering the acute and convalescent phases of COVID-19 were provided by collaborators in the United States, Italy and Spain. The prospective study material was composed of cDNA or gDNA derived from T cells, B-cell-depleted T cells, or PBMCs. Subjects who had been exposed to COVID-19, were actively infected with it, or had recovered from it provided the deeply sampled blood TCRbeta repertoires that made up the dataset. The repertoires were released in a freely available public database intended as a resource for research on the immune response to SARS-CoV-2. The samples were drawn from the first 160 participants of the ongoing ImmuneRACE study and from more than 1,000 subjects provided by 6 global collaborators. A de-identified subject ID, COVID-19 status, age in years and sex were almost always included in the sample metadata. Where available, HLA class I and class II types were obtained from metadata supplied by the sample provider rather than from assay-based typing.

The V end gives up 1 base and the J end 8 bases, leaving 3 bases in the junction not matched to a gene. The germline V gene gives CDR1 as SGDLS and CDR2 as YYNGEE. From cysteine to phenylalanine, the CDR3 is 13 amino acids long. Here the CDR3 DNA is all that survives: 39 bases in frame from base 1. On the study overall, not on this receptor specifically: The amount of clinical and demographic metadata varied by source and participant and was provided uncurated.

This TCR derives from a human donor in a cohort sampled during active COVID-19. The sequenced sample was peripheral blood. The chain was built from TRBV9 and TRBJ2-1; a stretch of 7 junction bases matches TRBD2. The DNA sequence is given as TGTGCCAGCAGCGTATTAAGCGGGGATGAGCAGTTCTTC. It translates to CASSVLSGDEQFF. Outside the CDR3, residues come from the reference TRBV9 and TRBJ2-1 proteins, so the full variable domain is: DSGVTQTPKHLITATGQRVTLRCSPRSGDLSVYWYQQSLDQGLQFLIQYYNGEERAKGNILERFSAQQFPDLHSELNLSSLELGDSALYFCASSVLSGDEQFFGPGTRLTVL.